The rows below give T cell receptor beta chains drawn from one sample of a study of CD8+CD57+ T cells in acquired aplastic anemia. TCRdb passed the reads through MiXCR, listing each CDR3 protein once. Of some 410,000 distinct CDR3 sequences in the sample, 65% to 75% were seen once. The sample comprised sorted CD4+, CD8+, or CD8+CD57+ T cells (not recorded which) from PBMCs. The receptor source for this set is a human donor in good health, serving as a control. CDR3s include the opening cysteine and the closing phenylalanine or tryptophan. Each record gives: J gene, D gene, clone size, V gene, CDR3 DNA, CDR3 protein. D genes are given only for firm matches. Clone size is given for some rows only: seen once, a few or many times, or a class if the clone is expanded.

j_call: TRBJ1-6
d_call: .
clone_size: many
v_call: TRBV4-1
cdr3_nt: TGCGCCAGCAGCCAAGGGGCGGCGAGCTCCTATAATTCACCCCTCCACTTT
cdr3_aa: CASSQGAASSYNSPLHF

j_call: TRBJ1-2
d_call: TRBD1
clone_size: .
v_call: TRBV7-2
cdr3_nt: TGTGCCAGCAGCCCCGGACAGGGGGCGAGCTACACCTTC
cdr3_aa: CASSPGQGASYTF

j_call: TRBJ1-1
d_call: .
clone_size: .
v_call: TRBV9
cdr3_nt: .
cdr3_aa: CATGRGTEKLFFVF

j_call: TRBJ2-3
d_call: TRBD1
clone_size: .
v_call: TRBV15
cdr3_nt: TGTGCCACCAGCAGGGGACAGGAAGGTGCAGATACGCAGTATTTT
cdr3_aa: CATSRGQEGADTQYF

j_call: TRBJ2-6
d_call: .
clone_size: .
v_call: TRBV6-2/TRBV6-3
cdr3_nt: TGTGCCAGCAGTTATAATGTCGGTTCCGGGGCCAACGTCCTGACTTTC
cdr3_aa: CASSYNVGSGANVLTF

j_call: TRBJ2-7
d_call: TRBD2
clone_size: .
v_call: TRBV7-8
cdr3_nt: TGTGCCAGCAGCGAGTTGGGACTAGCGGGCAACAATGAGTACTTC
cdr3_aa: CASSELGLAGNNEYF

j_call: TRBJ2-3
d_call: TRBD1
clone_size: .
v_call: TRBV20-1
cdr3_nt: TGCAGTGCTAGAGACCCGGACAGGGGAACAGATACGCAGTATTTT
cdr3_aa: CSARDPDRGTDTQYF

j_call: TRBJ2-7
d_call: .
clone_size: many
v_call: TRBV7-3
cdr3_nt: TGTGCCAGCAGCTTATTTAGGGGCGAAACCTACGAGCAGTACTTC
cdr3_aa: CASSLFRGETYEQYF

j_call: TRBJ1-4
d_call: .
clone_size: .
v_call: TRBV6-5
cdr3_nt: TGTGCCAGCAGGGCCCCCGGGATCGAAAAACTGTTTTTT
cdr3_aa: CASRAPGIEKLFF

j_call: TRBJ2-2
d_call: .
clone_size: .
v_call: TRBV5-5
cdr3_nt: TGTGCCAGCAGCAGAATCGGGAGCTATACTTCCGGGGAGCTGTTTTTT
cdr3_aa: CASSRIGSYTSGELFF

j_call: TRBJ1-4
d_call: .
clone_size: .
v_call: TRBV20-1
cdr3_nt: TGCAGTGTACAGGGAAAACTGTTTTTT
cdr3_aa: CSVQGKLFF

j_call: TRBJ2-2
d_call: TRBD2
clone_size: .
v_call: TRBV20-1
cdr3_nt: TGCAGTGCTAGGGGGGGTGGAAGCGGGGGGGCCCCGGGCACCGGGGAGCTGTTTTTT
cdr3_aa: CSARGGGSGGAPGTGELFF

j_call: TRBJ2-1
d_call: TRBD1
clone_size: .
v_call: TRBV24-1
cdr3_nt: TGTGCCACCAGTGATAGACAGGGACAGGGGGAAGAGAATGAGCAGTGCTTC
cdr3_aa: CATSDRQGQGEENEQCF

j_call: TRBJ1-2
d_call: .
clone_size: .
v_call: TRBV12-5
cdr3_nt: TGTGCCAGCAGTGGTCAGGGATCCTACACCTTC
cdr3_aa: CASSGQGSYTF

j_call: TRBJ1-6
d_call: TRBD1
clone_size: few
v_call: TRBV2
cdr3_nt: TGTGCCAGCAGAGTCGACAGGGCTCAGTCACCCCTCCACTTT
cdr3_aa: CASRVDRAQSPLHF

j_call: TRBJ2-5
d_call: .
clone_size: .
v_call: TRBV7-2
cdr3_nt: TGTGCCACTTCTACCTCGGGGCCCCCGAATACGCCCTATTACTTC
cdr3_aa: CATSTSGPPNTPYYF

j_call: TRBJ2-3
d_call: .
clone_size: many
v_call: TRBV6-5
cdr3_nt: TGTGCCAGCAGTTACTCGGGGGCACTCACAGATACGCAGTATTTT
cdr3_aa: CASSYSGALTDTQYF

j_call: TRBJ2-1
d_call: .
clone_size: .
v_call: TRBV5-8
cdr3_nt: TGCGCCAGCAGCTTAGACCCGATGAATGAGCAGTTCTTC
cdr3_aa: CASSLDPMNEQFF

j_call: TRBJ1-2
d_call: .
clone_size: .
v_call: TRBV29-1
cdr3_nt: TGCAGCGTACTCCAGGGTCTATCGCTGGGCTACACCTTC
cdr3_aa: CSVLQGLSLGYTF

j_call: TRBJ1-4
d_call: .
clone_size: .
v_call: TRBV5-5
cdr3_nt: TGTGCCAGCAGCTATACCCCAGCGGCAACTAATGAAAAACTGTTTTTT
cdr3_aa: CASSYTPAATNEKLFF

j_call: TRBJ1-5
d_call: .
clone_size: .
v_call: TRBV7-2
cdr3_nt: TGTGCCAGTAGTCCTATAGCCGACAGCGCGCTCGATCAGCCCCAGCATTTT
cdr3_aa: CASSPIADSALDQPQHF

j_call: TRBJ1-1
d_call: .
clone_size: .
v_call: TRBV7-3
cdr3_nt: TGTGCCAGCAGCCCGGGGGGGGCGGGTTCTGAAGCTTTCTTT
cdr3_aa: CASSPGGAGSEAFF

j_call: TRBJ2-6
d_call: .
clone_size: many
v_call: TRBV12-3/TRBV12-4
cdr3_nt: TGTGCCAGCAGTTTAGTGGGTGGGGCCAACGTCCTGACTTTC
cdr3_aa: CASSLVGGANVLTF

j_call: TRBJ1-1
d_call: .
clone_size: .
v_call: TRBV7-9
cdr3_nt: TGTGCCAGCAGAATTGGCAGGAACACTGAAGCTTTCTTT
cdr3_aa: CASRIGRNTEAFF

j_call: TRBJ1-2
d_call: .
clone_size: .
v_call: TRBV7-2
cdr3_nt: TGTGCCAGCAGCTTCGAAATCGGGTCTGACTATGGCCAGACCTTC
cdr3_aa: CASSFEIGSDYGQTF

j_call: TRBJ1-4
d_call: .
clone_size: .
v_call: TRBV7-2
cdr3_nt: TGTGCCAGCAGCTTATTCGGCAATGAGAAACTGCTGTTTTTT
cdr3_aa: CASSLFGNEKLLFF

j_call: TRBJ1-5
d_call: TRBD1
clone_size: .
v_call: TRBV7-3
cdr3_nt: TGTGCCAGCAGCGTCGCCAGGGGGGATCTGTCGAAGCATTTT
cdr3_aa: CASSVARGDLSKHF

j_call: TRBJ1-3
d_call: .
clone_size: few
v_call: TRBV9
cdr3_nt: TGTGCCAGCAGTTTAGCTGGACAGATCACTGGAGACACCATATATTTT
cdr3_aa: CASSLAGQITGDTIYF

j_call: TRBJ2-6
d_call: .
clone_size: .
v_call: TRBV7-2
cdr3_nt: TGCGCCAGCAGTCCCCGACAGGAAAGCACTGGGCCCAACGTCCTGACTTTC
cdr3_aa: CASSPRQESTGPNVLTF

j_call: TRBJ1-4
d_call: .
clone_size: .
v_call: TRBV29-1
cdr3_nt: TGCAGTGCTAGAGACGCCACAACTAATGAAAACTTGTTTTTT
cdr3_aa: CSARDATTNENLFF

j_call: TRBJ1-2
d_call: .
clone_size: many
v_call: TRBV6-2/TRBV6-3
cdr3_nt: TGTGCCAGCAGACCTGATTCAGGGAGCTATGGCTACACCTTC
cdr3_aa: CASRPDSGSYGYTF

j_call: TRBJ1-5
d_call: .
clone_size: .
v_call: TRBV7-2
cdr3_nt: TGTGCCAGCAGCCCTACCGAAGGGGATCAGCCCCAGCATTTT
cdr3_aa: CASSPTEGDQPQHF

j_call: TRBJ1-4
d_call: .
clone_size: .
v_call: TRBV6-5
cdr3_nt: TGTGCCAGCAGTTACAGTTCATGGGACGAAAAACTGTTTTTT
cdr3_aa: CASSYSSWDEKLFF